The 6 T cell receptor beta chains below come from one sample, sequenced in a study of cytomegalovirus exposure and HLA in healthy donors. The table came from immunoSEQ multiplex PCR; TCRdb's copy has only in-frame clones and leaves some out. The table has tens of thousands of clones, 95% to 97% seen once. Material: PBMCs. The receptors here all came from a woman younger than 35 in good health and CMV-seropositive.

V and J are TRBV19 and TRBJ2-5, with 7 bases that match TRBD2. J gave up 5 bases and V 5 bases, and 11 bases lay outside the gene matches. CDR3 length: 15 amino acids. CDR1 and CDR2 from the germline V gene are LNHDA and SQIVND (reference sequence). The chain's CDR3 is CASSSSSGWGETQYF. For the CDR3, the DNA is TGTGCCAGTAGTTCTTCTAGCGGTTGGGGGGAGACCCAGTACTTC.

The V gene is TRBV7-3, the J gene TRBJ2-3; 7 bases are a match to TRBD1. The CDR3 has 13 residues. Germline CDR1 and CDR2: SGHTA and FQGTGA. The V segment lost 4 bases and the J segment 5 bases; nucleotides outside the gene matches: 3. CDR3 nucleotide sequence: TGTGCCAGCAGCTACACAGGGGTAGATACGCAGTATTTT. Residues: CASSYTGVDTQYF.

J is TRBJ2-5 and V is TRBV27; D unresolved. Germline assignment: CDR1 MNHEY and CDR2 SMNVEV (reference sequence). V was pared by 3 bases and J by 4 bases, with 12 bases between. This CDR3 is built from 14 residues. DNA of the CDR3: TGTGCCAGCAGTTTTGTGAGCTCACGAGAGACCCAGTACTTC. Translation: CASSFVSSRETQYF.

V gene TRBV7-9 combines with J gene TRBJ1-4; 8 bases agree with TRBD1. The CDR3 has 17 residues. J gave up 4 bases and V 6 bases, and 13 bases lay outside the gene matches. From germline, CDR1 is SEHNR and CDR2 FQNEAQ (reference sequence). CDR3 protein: CASRQTPGGEGNEKLFF. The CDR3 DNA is TGTGCCAGCAGGCAAACGCCAGGGGGCGAGGGTAATGAAAAACTGTTTTTT.

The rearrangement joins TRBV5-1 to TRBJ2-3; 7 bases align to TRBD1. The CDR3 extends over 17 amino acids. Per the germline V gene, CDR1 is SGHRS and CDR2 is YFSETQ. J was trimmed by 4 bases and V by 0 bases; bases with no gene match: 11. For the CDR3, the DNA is TGCGCCAGCAGCTTGGAGGGGGCAGGTTGGGTTGCAGATACGCAGTATTTT. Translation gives CASSLEGAGWVADTQYF.

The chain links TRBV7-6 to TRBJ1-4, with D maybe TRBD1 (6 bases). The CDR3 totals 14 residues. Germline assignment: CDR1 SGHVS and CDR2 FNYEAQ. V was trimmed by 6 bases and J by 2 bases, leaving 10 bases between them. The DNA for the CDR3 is TGTGCCAGCAGACGGACAGATACTAATGAAAAACTGTTTTTT. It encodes CASRRTDTNEKLFF.